This note documents a single TCR beta chain sequence. This CDR3 is 19 amino acids long. Germline V gene data show CDR1 as LGHDT and CDR2 as YNNKEL (reference sequence). Trimming cost V 2 bases and J 2 bases; bases outside gene matches: 12. The data were taken from a study of blood T cell repertoires in COVID-19. Across the study: Acute-phase and convalescent COVID-19 samples originated in the United States, Italy and Spain.

In the authors' methods: Estimation of nucleated cell counts was performed using reference gene primer amplification. Sequenced by immunoSEQ multiplex PCR; TCRdb stores in-frame clones only, minus some. That table gives V, J and clone size, and the DNA gave D and trimming. The sample contains fewer than 200,000 clones, roughly 82% of which appear only once. The sequenced sample was peripheral blood. V usage is TRBV3-1 (or the pseudogene TRBV3-2) and J usage is TRBJ2-3; 11 nucleotides align to TRBD2. The receptor comes from a woman in her 70s with acute or convalescent COVID-19. CDR3 nucleotide sequence: TGTGCCAGCAGCCAAAGCACAAGACTAGCGGGAACCTTCACAGATACGCAGTATTTT. This gives the protein CASSQSTRLAGTFTDTQYF.